The clone carrying this T cell receptor beta chain was detected ten times or more. TCRdb reanalysed the RT-PCR reads using MiXCR and keeps one entry per CDR3 protein. The sample has hundreds of thousands of distinct CDR3 sequences; 12% to 15% are singletons. The source of the sample is a study of patients and donors after allogeneic stem cell transplantation. Material for sequencing was blood, either unsorted or a sorted T cell fraction (not recorded which). The TCR was taken from a human donor who was either an allogeneic HSCT recipient or a stem cell or donor lymphocyte infusion donor (not recorded which). It is not recorded whose cells these are; they may come from a transplant donor.

The DNA for the CDR3 is TGCAGTGCTACAGGACTAGCGGGGGGTTCATCCACAGATACGCAGTATTTT. Translation gives CSATGLAGGSSTDTQYF. J is TRBJ2-3 and V is TRBV20-1; 14 bases are a match to TRBD2. The germline V gene has CDR1 DFQATT and CDR2 SNEGSKA (reference sequence). This CDR3 contains 17 residues. Trimming took 4 bases from V and 2 from J; bases not matched to a gene: 8.